This note documents a single TCR beta chain sequence. Indicated time point: patch test 3, about 24 weeks after DPC sensitization. Described treatment: therapeutic diphenylcyclopropenone sensitization with weekly scalp DPC. The data belong to a study of human T cells and chemical hapten exposure. The overall study: 2% DPC was applied to approximately 2 cm by approximately 2 cm of upper inner arm skin for sensitization.

From germline, CDR1 is DFQATT and CDR2 SNEGSKA (reference sequence). There are 13 residues in the CDR3. Germline trimming cut 3 bases from V and 1 base from J; bases unmatched to any gene: 2. Attachment of unique molecular identifiers to individual cDNA molecules was performed in the library. From the RACE reads, TCRdb called clonotypes with MiXCR, one entry per CDR3 protein. The sample has 110,000 or so distinct CDR3 sequences; 30% to 35% are singletons. The source material was whole blood, sampled in connection with sensitization to the hapten diphenylcyclopropenone (DPC). This chain links TRBV20-1 with TRBJ1-1; TRBD1 matches at 7 bases. The clonotype comes from a man aged 40-49 years with alopecia areata. Some clones in this sample may be carry-over from other donors' samples. Here the CDR3 reads CSASDRANTEAFF. CDR3 DNA: TGCAGTGCTAGTGACAGGGCGAACACTGAAGCTTTCTTT.